This is a list of T cell receptor beta chains from one sample in a study of blood T cell repertoires in COVID-19. Data came from immunoSEQ multiplex PCR; TCRdb stores just in-frame clones and leaves some out. The profile shows 60,000 to 80,000 clones, about 89% of them singletons. The sequencing input was peripheral blood. Source of these receptors: a man between 60 and 75 years old with acute or convalescent COVID-19. Each CDR3 is given with its conserved first and last residue. The order of the fields is V gene, clone size, D gene, J gene, CDR3 length, CDR3 DNA, CDR3 protein. The D gene is left open where the match is weak. Clone size is given for some rows only: seen once, a few or many times, or a class if the clone is expanded.

v_gene: TRBV19; abundance: -; d_gene: TRBD1; j_gene: TRBJ2-2; len: 17; CDR3nt: TGTGCCACTATAACCGGGACAGGGGGCTGGAACACCGGGGAGCTGTTTTTT; CDR3aa: CATITGTGGWNTGELFF
v_gene: TRBV28; abundance: -; d_gene: TRBD1; j_gene: TRBJ1-5; len: 13; CDR3nt: TGTGCCAGCAGGGACAGGGGCGTTCAGCCCCAGCATTTT; CDR3aa: CASRDRGVQPQHF
v_gene: TRBV7-9; abundance: -; d_gene: TRBD1; j_gene: TRBJ1-2; len: 14; CDR3nt: TGTGCCAGCAGCTTAGGACAGGGGACCTATGGCTACACCTTC; CDR3aa: CASSLGQGTYGYTF
v_gene: TRBV27; abundance: -; d_gene: -; j_gene: TRBJ1-1; len: 14; CDR3nt: TGTGCCACCTCGGCCCTTGGGGGGGGCACTGAAGCTTTCTTT; CDR3aa: CATSALGGGTEAFF
v_gene: TRBV12-5; abundance: few; d_gene: -; j_gene: TRBJ1-2; len: 14; CDR3nt: TGTGCTAGTGGTTTGGAGGACGGGATCTATGGCTACACCTTC; CDR3aa: CASGLEDGIYGYTF
v_gene: TRBV4-1; abundance: -; d_gene: -; j_gene: TRBJ1-2; len: 11; CDR3nt: TGCGCCAGCAACGGAGGGGTCGGCTACACCTTC; CDR3aa: CASNGGVGYTF
v_gene: TRBV19; abundance: -; d_gene: -; j_gene: TRBJ2-7; len: 15; CDR3nt: TGTGCCAGTAGTATTGCAGGGACCGGGAGCTACGAGCAGTACTTC; CDR3aa: CASSIAGTGSYEQYF
v_gene: TRBV5-1; abundance: -; d_gene: -; j_gene: TRBJ2-5; len: 15; CDR3nt: TGCGCCAGCAGCTTGGGGGCTCTTAGACAAGAGACCCAGTACTTC; CDR3aa: CASSLGALRQETQYF
v_gene: TRBV4-1; abundance: -; d_gene: -; j_gene: TRBJ2-1; len: 16; CDR3nt: TGCGCCAGCAGCCAAGCTTGGGCAGGGGTATACAATGAGCAGTTCTTC; CDR3aa: CASSQAWAGVYNEQFF
v_gene: TRBV11-2; abundance: few; d_gene: -; j_gene: TRBJ1-1; len: 13; CDR3nt: TGTGCCAGCAGCTTAGACAGGGGAGAAAAAGCTTTCTTT; CDR3aa: CASSLDRGEKAFF
v_gene: TRBV19; abundance: once; d_gene: -; j_gene: TRBJ1-5; len: 12; CDR3nt: TGTGCCAGTAAATCCGGGGAGCAGCCCCAGCATTTT; CDR3aa: CASKSGEQPQHF
v_gene: TRBV7-2; abundance: -; d_gene: -; j_gene: TRBJ1-3; len: 17; CDR3nt: TGTGCCAGCAGCAGGGACATGGCCGCTCTGGTCGGAAACACCATATATTTT; CDR3aa: CASSRDMAALVGNTIYF
v_gene: TRBV5-1; abundance: -; d_gene: -; j_gene: TRBJ2-3; len: 14; CDR3nt: TGCGCCAGCAGAGCAGGGGTCAGCACAGATACGCAGTATTTT; CDR3aa: CASRAGVSTDTQYF
v_gene: TRBV5-6; abundance: -; d_gene: TRBD2; j_gene: TRBJ2-7; len: 16; CDR3nt: TGTGCCAGCAGCTTGTTCCAGACTAGCGTCAGCTACGAGCAGTACTTC; CDR3aa: CASSLFQTSVSYEQYF
v_gene: TRBV19; abundance: few; d_gene: TRBD1; j_gene: TRBJ2-7; len: 14; CDR3nt: TGTGCCAGTAGTACTTTTGGGACAGACTACGAGCAGTACTTC; CDR3aa: CASSTFGTDYEQYF
v_gene: TRBV3-1/TRBV3-2; abundance: -; d_gene: -; j_gene: TRBJ2-7; len: 14; CDR3nt: TGTGCCAGCAGCCAAGATCCGCAGGTCTACGAGCAGTACTTC; CDR3aa: CASSQDPQVYEQYF
v_gene: TRBV5-1; abundance: -; d_gene: -; j_gene: TRBJ2-3; len: 14; CDR3nt: TGCGCCAGCAGCTTGGGCCTAGCAGTAGATACGCAGTATTTT; CDR3aa: CASSLGLAVDTQYF
v_gene: TRBV19; abundance: -; d_gene: -; j_gene: TRBJ1-5; len: 14; CDR3nt: TGTGCCAGTAGTACCCCTTCTGTTCCGTGGCCCCAGCATTTT; CDR3aa: CASSTPSVPWPQHF
v_gene: TRBV6-1; abundance: -; d_gene: -; j_gene: TRBJ1-2; len: 14; CDR3nt: TGTGCCAGCAGTGAAGCAGATCAGGGCTATGGCTACACCTTC; CDR3aa: CASSEADQGYGYTF
v_gene: TRBV7-9; abundance: -; d_gene: TRBD2; j_gene: TRBJ2-3; len: 15; CDR3nt: TGTGCCAGTGGAGATGGCGGGGGGTTCACAGATACGCAGTATTTT; CDR3aa: CASGDGGGFTDTQYF
v_gene: TRBV6-5; abundance: -; d_gene: TRBD1; j_gene: TRBJ1-3; len: 14; CDR3nt: TGTGCCAGCACCGGGACAGGGGCTGGAAACACCATATATTTT; CDR3aa: CASTGTGAGNTIYF
v_gene: TRBV5-1; abundance: -; d_gene: TRBD1; j_gene: TRBJ2-5; len: 15; CDR3nt: TGCGCCAGCAGCCCGGGACAGGGGGGACAAGAGACCCAGTACTTC; CDR3aa: CASSPGQGGQETQYF
v_gene: TRBV6-1; abundance: -; d_gene: -; j_gene: TRBJ2-3; len: 12; CDR3nt: TGTGCCAGCAGTGAAACAAGTGATACGCAGTATTTT; CDR3aa: CASSETSDTQYF
v_gene: TRBV3-1/TRBV3-2; abundance: -; d_gene: TRBD1; j_gene: TRBJ2-3; len: 15; CDR3nt: TGTGCCAGCAGCCCCGGGACAGGGTATCATGCTACGCAGTATTTT; CDR3aa: CASSPGTGYHATQYF
v_gene: TRBV11-2; abundance: -; d_gene: TRBD2; j_gene: TRBJ2-7; len: 15; CDR3nt: TGTGCCAGCAGCTTGGAGCGGGGGGGCCTGGGAGAGCAGTACTTC; CDR3aa: CASSLERGGLGEQYF
v_gene: TRBV6-5; abundance: -; d_gene: TRBD1; j_gene: TRBJ1-1; len: 14; CDR3nt: TGTGCCAGCAGTTCCTACAGGGGTACCACTGAAGCTTTCTTT; CDR3aa: CASSSYRGTTEAFF
v_gene: TRBV5-1; abundance: -; d_gene: -; j_gene: TRBJ2-3; len: 18; CDR3nt: TGCGCCAGCAGCCGAGGAGACGGAACGGCCTTTATTCCAGATACGCAGTATTTT; CDR3aa: CASSRGDGTAFIPDTQYF
v_gene: TRBV12-3/TRBV12-4; abundance: few; d_gene: -; j_gene: TRBJ2-7; len: 12; CDR3nt: TGTGCCAGCAGTTTCAGGAGGAGCGAGCAGTACTTC; CDR3aa: CASSFRRSEQYF
v_gene: TRBV5-1; abundance: -; d_gene: TRBD2; j_gene: TRBJ2-2; len: 15; CDR3nt: TGCGCCAGTCAGTCCGGGGGGGCTTACACCGGGGAGCTGTTTTTT; CDR3aa: CASQSGGAYTGELFF
v_gene: TRBV18; abundance: once; d_gene: -; j_gene: TRBJ2-3; len: 11; CDR3nt: TGTGCCAGCTTCGGAGTAGATACGCAGTATTTT; CDR3aa: CASFGVDTQYF
v_gene: TRBV19; abundance: -; d_gene: -; j_gene: TRBJ2-7; len: 14; CDR3nt: TGTGCCAGTAGTCCCCAGACTAGTTCCTACGAGCAGTACTTC; CDR3aa: CASSPQTSSYEQYF
v_gene: TRBV11-3; abundance: -; d_gene: TRBD2; j_gene: TRBJ2-1; len: 16; CDR3nt: TGTGCCAGCAGCTTCCTGGGGACTAGCGGGGGCAATGAGCAGTTCTTC; CDR3aa: CASSFLGTSGGNEQFF
v_gene: TRBV2; abundance: -; d_gene: TRBD1; j_gene: TRBJ1-2; len: 15; CDR3nt: TGTGCCAGTACAAACTCCGGGACAGCTAACTATGGCTACACCTTC; CDR3aa: CASTNSGTANYGYTF
v_gene: TRBV5-4; abundance: -; d_gene: -; j_gene: TRBJ2-5; len: 16; CDR3nt: TGTGCCAGCAGCCGGATGGGTTCCGGGGGCCAAGAGACCCAGTACTTC; CDR3aa: CASSRMGSGGQETQYF
v_gene: TRBV21-1; abundance: -; d_gene: -; j_gene: TRBJ2-5; len: 14; CDR3nt: TGTGCCAGCAGCAAACTTAACAGCCAAGAGACCCAGTACTTC; CDR3aa: CASSKLNSQETQYF
v_gene: TRBV9; abundance: -; d_gene: TRBD1; j_gene: TRBJ1-5; len: 14; CDR3nt: TGTGCCAGCAGCCAGACAGGGGCAGGGCAGCCCCAGCATTTT; CDR3aa: CASSQTGAGQPQHF
v_gene: TRBV21-1; abundance: -; d_gene: -; j_gene: TRBJ2-4; len: 14; CDR3nt: TGTGCCAGCACCATTGGACAGGGGAGTAACATTCAGTACTTC; CDR3aa: CASTIGQGSNIQYF
v_gene: TRBV30; abundance: -; d_gene: TRBD1; j_gene: TRBJ2-7; len: 14; CDR3nt: TGTGCCTGGACCACACAGGGGGTATCAGCCGAGCAGTACTTC; CDR3aa: CAWTTQGVSAEQYF
v_gene: TRBV5-4; abundance: -; d_gene: -; j_gene: TRBJ1-5; len: 14; CDR3nt: TGTGCCAGCAGCTTGGCAGGCGGGAATCAGCCCCAGCATTTT; CDR3aa: CASSLAGGNQPQHF
v_gene: TRBV9; abundance: -; d_gene: TRBD1; j_gene: TRBJ2-1; len: 17; CDR3nt: TGTGCCAGCAGCCCCCAAGTAGGACAGGGGTTCTACAATGAGCAGTTCTTC; CDR3aa: CASSPQVGQGFYNEQFF
v_gene: TRBV6-1; abundance: -; d_gene: TRBD2; j_gene: TRBJ2-1; len: 15; CDR3nt: TGTGCCAGCAGTGAAAGGGCGGGAGGGGACAATGAGCAGTTCTTC; CDR3aa: CASSERAGGDNEQFF
v_gene: TRBV5-4; abundance: once; d_gene: -; j_gene: TRBJ2-7; len: 15; CDR3nt: TGTGCCAGCAGCTTGTCCCCAGGCAACTCCTACGAGCAGTACTTC; CDR3aa: CASSLSPGNSYEQYF
v_gene: TRBV7-3; abundance: -; d_gene: TRBD2; j_gene: TRBJ2-3; len: 15; CDR3nt: TGTGCCAGCAGCCAAGCGGGAGGGTCCCAAGATACGCAGTATTTT; CDR3aa: CASSQAGGSQDTQYF
v_gene: TRBV10-2; abundance: -; d_gene: TRBD1; j_gene: TRBJ1-6; len: 15; CDR3nt: TGCGCCAGCAGCCGGGACAGGGGCTATAATTCACCCCTCCACTTT; CDR3aa: CASSRDRGYNSPLHF
v_gene: TRBV4-2; abundance: -; d_gene: TRBD2; j_gene: TRBJ2-4; len: 19; CDR3nt: TGTGCCAGCAGCCAAGAGGGGACTAGCGGGGCCGTAGCCAAAAACATTCAGTACTTC; CDR3aa: CASSQEGTSGAVAKNIQYF
v_gene: TRBV30; abundance: -; d_gene: TRBD1; j_gene: TRBJ1-5; len: 13; CDR3nt: TGTGCCTGGTCGGACAGGTGGGGTGAGCCCCAGCATTTT; CDR3aa: CAWSDRWGEPQHF
v_gene: TRBV5-4; abundance: -; d_gene: -; j_gene: TRBJ1-1; len: 14; CDR3nt: TGTGCCAGCAGCTCCTTGGGGCAGAACACTGAAGCTTTCTTT; CDR3aa: CASSSLGQNTEAFF
v_gene: TRBV10-3; abundance: -; d_gene: TRBD2; j_gene: TRBJ2-2; len: 15; CDR3nt: TGTGCCATCAGTGAGAGCGGGAGAAGGGCCGGGGAGCTGTTTTTT; CDR3aa: CAISESGRRAGELFF
v_gene: TRBV2; abundance: -; d_gene: TRBD1; j_gene: TRBJ2-3; len: 17; CDR3nt: TGTGCCAGCAGTGGGTCTCAAGGGCAGGGGGCTAAAGATACGCAGTATTTT; CDR3aa: CASSGSQGQGAKDTQYF
v_gene: TRBV5-1; abundance: -; d_gene: TRBD2; j_gene: TRBJ2-1; len: 15; CDR3nt: TGCGCCAGCAGCTTGGGACTAGCTTCCTACAATGAGCAGTTCTTC; CDR3aa: CASSLGLASYNEQFF
v_gene: TRBV5-1; abundance: -; d_gene: -; j_gene: TRBJ2-3; len: 15; CDR3nt: TGCGCCAAGCCTCTCTGTGCGTGGAGCACAGATACGCAGTATTTT; CDR3aa: CAKPLCAWSTDTQYF
v_gene: TRBV6-6; abundance: once; d_gene: -; j_gene: TRBJ2-5; len: 13; CDR3nt: TGTGCCAGCAGTCGGGACTCAGAAGAGACCCAGTACTTC; CDR3aa: CASSRDSEETQYF
v_gene: TRBV6-5; abundance: -; d_gene: -; j_gene: TRBJ2-5; len: 12; CDR3nt: TGTGCCAGTAGAGGCAATCGGGAGACCCAGTACTTC; CDR3aa: CASRGNRETQYF
v_gene: TRBV27; abundance: -; d_gene: TRBD1; j_gene: TRBJ1-6; len: 14; CDR3nt: TGTGCCAGCAGTTTTGGGACAGCTAATTCACCCCTCCACTTT; CDR3aa: CASSFGTANSPLHF
v_gene: TRBV5-1; abundance: -; d_gene: TRBD1; j_gene: TRBJ1-1; len: 14; CDR3nt: TGCGCCAGCAGCCCCTACAGGGGAGACACTGAAGCTTTCTTT; CDR3aa: CASSPYRGDTEAFF
v_gene: TRBV6-5; abundance: -; d_gene: TRBD2; j_gene: TRBJ2-7; len: 14; CDR3nt: TGTGCCAGCAGTTACGGAGAAGCGGGATACGAGCAGTACTTC; CDR3aa: CASSYGEAGYEQYF
v_gene: TRBV24-1; abundance: -; d_gene: TRBD1; j_gene: TRBJ1-5; len: 15; CDR3nt: TGTGCCACCGGGGACAGGCACTATAGCAATCAGCCCCAGCATTTT; CDR3aa: CATGDRHYSNQPQHF
v_gene: TRBV21-1; abundance: -; d_gene: -; j_gene: TRBJ2-7; len: 16; CDR3nt: TGTGCCAGCAGCAAAGTAGGGGGACAGCTGGCCTACGAGCAGTACTTC; CDR3aa: CASSKVGGQLAYEQYF
v_gene: TRBV5-4; abundance: -; d_gene: -; j_gene: TRBJ2-6; len: 16; CDR3nt: TGTGCCAGCAGCTTGGGAGATGGCGGTGGGGCCAACGTCCTGACTTTC; CDR3aa: CASSLGDGGGANVLTF
v_gene: TRBV5-6; abundance: -; d_gene: -; j_gene: TRBJ2-2; len: 16; CDR3nt: TGTGCCAGCAGCTTGGCTGCTACCCCGAACACCGGGGAGCTGTTTTTT; CDR3aa: CASSLAATPNTGELFF